The 9 T cell receptor beta chains below all came from one sample that was sequenced in a study of cytomegalovirus exposure and HLA in healthy donors. Amplification used 60 Vbeta primers and 13 Jbeta primers. Sequencing used immunoSEQ multiplex PCR; TCRdb keeps in-frame clones, though not all of them. The sample shows some 150,000 clones, 87% of them seen only once. The sample taken for sequencing was PBMCs. All receptors come from a woman in her twenties or thirties in good health and CMV-seronegative.

The chain couples TRBV9 to TRBJ2-1; TRBD1 matches 7 bases. V shed 3 bases and J 8 bases; nucleotides not matched to a gene: 2. Germline V gene data show CDR1 as SGDLS and CDR2 as YYNGEE. The CDR3 runs to 12 residues. Here the CDR3 DNA reads TGTGCCAGCAGCGCTGACAGGGATGAGCAGTTCTTC. This gives the protein CASSADRDEQFF.

The V gene is TRBV7-8, the J gene TRBJ1-1, with a tentative D call TRBD1 (6 bases). The V end lost 5 bases, the J end lost 0 bases, and 13 bases lay between the germline ends. Germline V gives CDR1 SGHVS, CDR2 FQNEAQ. The CDR3 covers 15 residues. CDR3 in DNA: TGTGCCAGCAGCCACAGGGCCCTTTTGAACACTGAAGCTTTCTTT. Its protein is CASSHRALLNTEAFF.

This clone appeared a single time. The chain uses TRBV11-2 and TRBJ1-2; D possibly corresponds to TRBD1 (5 bases). V shed 5 bases and J shed 4 bases, with 17 bases lying between them. CDR3 size: 15 residues. The germline gives CDR1 SGHAT, CDR2 FQNNGV. Here the CDR3 DNA reads TGTGCCAGCAGCCTCGGTAGGGGAAACCCCTATGGCTACACCTTC. This translates into CASSLGRGNPYGYTF.

This clone has just one count. The chain couples TRBV29-1 to TRBJ2-3; D not resolved. CDR1 and CDR2 (germline): SQVTM, ANQGSEA. The CDR3 covers 11 residues. With 4 bases removed from V and 2 bases from J, the gap between germline ends came to 4 bases. As DNA, the CDR3 is TGCAGCGTTGGAGCCACAGATACGCAGTATTTT. Protein product: CSVGATDTQYF.

This clone was detected only once. The V gene is TRBV25-1, the J gene TRBJ1-2; TRBD1 matches at 8 bases. V was pared by 1 base and J by 5 bases, with 15 bases of the junction left unmatched. The CDR3 extends over 18 amino acids. In germline, CDR1 is MGHDK, CDR2 SYGVNS. The CDR3 is CASSELGFGGQDRYGYTF. For the CDR3, the DNA is TGTGCCAGCAGTGAATTAGGTTTTGGGGGACAGGATCGATATGGCTACACCTTC.

This sequence joins TRBV7-8 and TRBJ1-1, with D tentatively TRBD1 (6 bases). V was clipped by 5 bases and J by 5 bases, with 15 bases between them. Germline CDR1 reads SGHVS; CDR2 reads FQNEAQ. The CDR3 is 14 amino acids. The CDR3 is CASSQARGATEAFF. CDR3 nucleotides: TGTGCCAGCAGCCAAGCGCGGGGGGCGACTGAAGCTTTCTTT.

This clone was found once. The V and J genes are TRBV19 and TRBJ2-1; 11 nucleotides align to TRBD2. The V gene's germline CDR1 is LNHDA and CDR2 SQIVND (reference sequence). The CDR3 is 15 amino acids. V shed 2 bases, J shed 9 bases, and the junction held 6 bases outside the gene matches. CDR3 bases: TGTGCCAGTAGTATACTAGCGGGGGGAGGGGGTGAGCAGTTCTTC. Its protein is CASSILAGGGGEQFF.

V and J are TRBV25-1 and TRBJ2-2, with D maybe TRBD2 (5 bases). The germline V and J ends were trimmed by 1 base and 5 bases, with 11 bases remaining between them. CDR1 is MGHDK and CDR2 is SYGVNS in the germline V gene. CDR3 length: 15 residues. CDR3 sequence reads: CASSEWRGLTGELFF. In nucleotides, the CDR3 is TGTGCCAGCAGTGAATGGAGAGGGTTGACCGGGGAGCTGTTTTTT.

The chain couples TRBV30 to TRBJ2-5; maybe TRBD2 (5 bases). The CDR3 contains 16 residues. Germline V lookup: CDR1 GTSNPN, CDR2 SVGIG (reference sequence). V lost 5 bases, J lost 5 bases, and 24 bases lay in between. The CDR3 nucleotides are TGTGCCTGGGGTTCAACTAGTCACCCTCCCCTGGAGACCCAGTACTTC. Translation: CAWGSTSHPPLETQYF.